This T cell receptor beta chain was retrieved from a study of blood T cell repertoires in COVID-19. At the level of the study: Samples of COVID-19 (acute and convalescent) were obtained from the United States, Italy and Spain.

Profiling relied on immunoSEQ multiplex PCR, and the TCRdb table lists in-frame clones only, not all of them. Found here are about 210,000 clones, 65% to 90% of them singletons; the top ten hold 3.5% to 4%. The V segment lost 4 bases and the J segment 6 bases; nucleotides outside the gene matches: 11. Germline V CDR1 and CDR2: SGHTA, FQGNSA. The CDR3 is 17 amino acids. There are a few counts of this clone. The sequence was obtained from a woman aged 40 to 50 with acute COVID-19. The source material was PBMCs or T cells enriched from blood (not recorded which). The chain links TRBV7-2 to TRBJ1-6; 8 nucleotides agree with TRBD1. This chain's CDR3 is CASSSPARGLINSPLHF. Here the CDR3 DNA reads TGTGCCAGCAGCTCTCCCGCCAGGGGGCTGATTAATTCACCCCTCCACTTT. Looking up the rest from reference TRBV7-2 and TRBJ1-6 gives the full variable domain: GAGVSQSPSNKVTEKGKDVELRCDPISGHTALYWYRQSLGQGLEFLIYFQGNSAPDKSGLPSDRFSAERTGGSVSTLTIQRTQQEDSAVYLCASSSPARGLINSPLHFGNGTRLTVT.